The next 16 T cell receptor beta chains were all read from a single sample in a study of regulatory T cells in long-lasting Graves disease. Time point meaning: newly diagnosed GD, antithyroid drugs for less than 3 months. With RNA extracted from PBMCs as input, the TCR library was made. Arm-PCR of CDR3 regions and iRepertoire HTBI primers were the basis on which TCR beta libraries were built. TCRdb processed the multiplex PCR reads anew with MiXCR; each CDR3 protein has one entry. The sample includes about 400,000 distinct CDR3 sequences, less than 20% seen only once; the top ten take about 20%. The source was peripheral blood mononuclear cells (PBMCs), collected at new diagnosis, from a patient treated with antithyroid drugs. All receptors derive from a female donor with Graves disease.

This clonotype was found many times. This rearrangement joins TRBV2 to TRBJ1-5; D gene unclear. This CDR3 contains 14 residues. Trimming cost V 11 bases and J 4 bases, with 18 bases left between them. CDR1 and CDR2 (germline): SNHLY, FYNNEI. The CDR3 protein is CAASSPTINQPQHF. In nucleotides, the CDR3 is TGTGCCGCCAGCAGCCCGACGATAAATCAGCCCCAGCATTTT.

V is TRBV7-2 and J is TRBJ2-5; a possible D gene is TRBD1 (6 bases). Germline V gene sequence: CDR1 SGHTA, CDR2 FQGNSA. Trimming pared 3 bases from V and 2 bases from J, leaving 13 bases between. The CDR3 extends over 15 amino acids. CDR3: CASSFGVDRQETQYF. The CDR3 DNA reads TGTGCCAGCAGCTTTGGGGTTGACAGGCAAGAGACCCAGTACTTC.

Many counts were recorded for this clonotype. CDR3 coding DNA: TGTGCCAGCAGCGCTCGAAAAGGACCACACACAGATACGCAGTATTTT. Protein product: CASSARKGPHTDTQYF. The V gene is TRBV7-9, the J gene TRBJ2-3; no definite D call. Deletions cut 5 bases from V and 2 bases from J, with 17 bases between. The CDR3 has 16 amino acids. Per the germline V gene, CDR1 is SEHNR and CDR2 is FQNEAQ (reference sequence).

In its sample, this clonotype was seen many times. This chain connects TRBV27 to TRBJ2-3; 10 nucleotides agree with TRBD1. The V gene's germline CDR1 is MNHEY and CDR2 SMNVEV (reference sequence). The CDR3 consists of 18 residues. The ends lost 2 bases at V and 2 bases at J; junction bases unmatched: 10. CDR3 DNA sequence: TGTGCCAGCAGTTTAGAGGCTACGGGACAGGGGTCCACAGATACGCAGTATTTT. Protein: CASSLEATGQGSTDTQYF.

Of note for this clonotype: The junction departs from germline at one end; a sequencing error may be responsible. The V call is TRBV5-5, the J call TRBJ1-2; D might be TRBD1 (6 bases). Germline CDR1 SGHKS, CDR2 YYEKEE (reference sequence). This CDR3 has 12 amino acids. CDR3: CVSSSDSYGYTF. CDR3 coding DNA: TGTGTCAGCAGCTCGGACAGCTATGGCTACACCTTC. Combining the CDR3 with reference TRBV5-5 and TRBJ1-2 gives the whole variable domain DAGVTQSPTHLIKTRGQQVTLRCSPISGHKSVSWYQQVLGQGPQFIFQYYEKEERGRGNFPDRFSARQFPNYSSELNVNALLLGDSALYLCVSSSDSYGYTFGSGTRLTVV.

This clonotype was counted many times. The chain carries TRBV6-5 and TRBJ1-1; D uncertain. Germline V gene sequence: CDR1 MNHEY, CDR2 SVGAGI. The V end lost 2 bases, the J end lost 0 bases, and 10 bases lay between the germline ends. This CDR3 is 15 amino acids long. The CDR3 DNA is TGTGCCAGCAGTTACGGGTTGGCCATGAACACTGAAGCTTTCTTT. Protein product: CASSYGLAMNTEAFF.

This clonotype was counted a few times. V gene TRBV27 combines with J gene TRBJ2-7; 9 nucleotides agree with TRBD2. The CDR3 sequence is 16 residues long. The V gene end was trimmed by 0 bases and the J gene end by 5 bases; junction bases not matched to a gene: 8. Germline CDR1 reads MNHEY; CDR2 reads SMNVEV (reference sequence). CDR3 in DNA: TGTGCCAGCAGTTTATCCGGTAGCGGGAGTATCGACGAGCAGTACTTC. This sequence encodes CASSLSGSGSIDEQYF.

The chain has TRBV9 and TRBJ1-5; 7 bases align to TRBD1. Per the germline V gene, CDR1 is SGDLS and CDR2 is YYNGEE. CDR3 length: 15 amino acids. J lost 5 bases, V lost 0 bases, and 5 bases had no gene match. Here the CDR3 DNA reads TGTGCCAGCAGCGTAGATGGGCAGGGGGATCAGCCCCAGCATTTT. Translating gives CASSVDGQGDQPQHF.

This clonotype was observed at least ten times. The rearrangement uses TRBV27 and TRBJ1-5; D ambiguous. Germline lookup yields CDR1 MNHEY and CDR2 SMNVEV (reference sequence). The CDR3 consists of 13 residues. V dropped 1 base and J dropped 5 bases, with 6 bases sitting between them. CDR3 nucleotide sequence: TGTGCCAGCAGTTTATTTCTAGATCAGCCCCAGCATTTT. Encoded protein: CASSLFLDQPQHF.

This clonotype was seen a few times. V gene TRBV29-1 combines with J gene TRBJ2-1; TRBD1 is a possible D gene (5 bases). CDR3 length: 13 residues. Germline V gives CDR1 SQVTM, CDR2 ANQGSEA. V gave up 0 bases and J gave up 8 bases, with 11 bases separating them. The CDR3 here is CSVEDQGMYEQFF. The CDR3 region has the DNA TGCAGCGTTGAAGATCAGGGTATGTATGAGCAGTTCTTC.

The table lists this clonotype with many counts. The genes are TRBV6-5 and TRBJ2-3; TRBD2 might be the D (7 bases). V lost 0 bases to trimming and J lost 9 bases, with 10 bases between them. Looked up from germline, CDR1 is MNHEY and CDR2 is SVGAGI. The CDR3 consists of 13 residues. The CDR3 sequence: CASSYSRGGTQYF. In DNA form, the CDR3 reads TGTGCCAGCAGTTACTCGAGGGGGGGCACGCAGTATTTT.

Ten or more counts support this clonotype. This sequence joins TRBV7-9 and TRBJ2-3; 7 bases line up with TRBD1. CDR1 and CDR2 (germline): SEHNR, FQNEAQ (reference sequence). This CDR3 has 17 amino acids. V trimming: 5 bases; J trimming: 0 bases; junction bases outside the gene matches: 11. This CDR3 reads CASSLTRDSPSTDTQYF. The CDR3 DNA follows: TGTGCCAGCAGCCTAACCCGGGACAGTCCGAGCACAGATACGCAGTATTTT.

Details on this clonotype: A read error is likely, as this CDR3 ends without the conserved phenylalanine or tryptophan. V gene TRBV28 combines with J gene TRBJ2-1; possible D gene TRBD2, 6 bases. This CDR3 region has 15 residues. V was cut by 8 bases and J by 10 bases, with 24 bases left in between. Germline V CDR1 and CDR2: MDHEN, SYDVKM. The CDR3 nucleotides read TGTGCCAGCGGTAAGCTTGTGGAGGGGCCTGAGGAGCAGTTCCTC. Translated, it gives CASGKLVEGPEEQFL.

This clonotype was seen repeatedly, ten times or more. The chain is built from TRBV7-4 and TRBJ1-5; D gene unclear. Per the germline V gene, CDR1 is SGHVT and CDR2 is SQSDAQ. The CDR3 is 14 residues long. The V gene lost 0 bases and the J gene lost 6 bases, with 9 bases spanning the gap. The CDR3 region has the DNA TGTGCCAGCAGCTTAGCAGGCCTCCTTCAGCCCCAGCATTTT. It specifies CASSLAGLLQPQHF.

This clonotype appeared many times. The chain carries TRBV28 and TRBJ1-2; weak D call: TRBD1 (6 bases). V was cut by 5 bases and J by 2 bases, with 12 bases left in between. The CDR3 totals 14 residues. From germline, CDR1 is MDHEN and CDR2 SYDVKM. Here the CDR3 reads CASSGRGRNYGYTF. The CDR3 DNA reads TGTGCCAGCAGTGGCAGGGGCAGAAACTATGGCTACACCTTC.

This clonotype has ten or more counts. The chain combines TRBV20-1 with TRBJ2-3, with 9 positions matching TRBD2. Germline V gene data show CDR1 as DFQATT and CDR2 as SNEGSKA (reference sequence). The V gene end was trimmed by 0 bases and the J gene end by 2 bases; junction bases not matched to a gene: 9. This CDR3 region has 17 residues. Here the CDR3 reads CSARDFLLAGPTDTQYF. The CDR3 region has the DNA TGCAGTGCTAGAGATTTTTTGCTAGCGGGACCCACAGATACGCAGTATTTT.